This entry is about one TCR beta chain. No antigen is known for it. The PCR used 60 Vbeta and 13 Jbeta primers. Assay used: immunoSEQ multiplex PCR; TCRdb lists only in-frame clones, some missing. The top ten hold about 8.1% of the sample, which has around 150,000 clones, 82% seen once. The V and J ends lost 0 bases and 7 bases respectively, with 17 bases between them. In germline, CDR1 is SGHRS, CDR2 YFSETQ. The CDR3 is 16 residues long. The data stem from a study of cytomegalovirus exposure and HLA in healthy donors. General study results and limits: Prediction of most subjects' HLA-A and HLA-B alleles by TCR beta sequences was reportedly accurate. In a later analysis, DRB1 alleles had the most associated TCRs; HLA-C alleles the fewest.

Sequences were obtained from PBMCs. The chain links TRBV5-1 to TRBJ2-1; weak D call: TRBD2 (5 bases). This clonotype was sampled from a woman in her 50s in good health and CMV-seropositive. The CDR3, as DNA: TGCGCCAGCAGCTTGGCCGAGGGTTCCCTTAGGAATGAGCAGTTCTTC. This codes for CASSLAEGSLRNEQFF.